This is a list of T cell receptor beta chains from one sample in a study of molecular identifiers for immune sequencing clone quantification. TCRdb re-called the PCR reads through MiXCR, storing one row per CDR3 protein. The table records 300,000 to 400,000 distinct CDR3 sequences, about 23% of them present only once. The specimen was naive CD8+ T cells from blood, with Jurkat cell RNA spiked in. The receptors were sampled from a human donor in good health. Some libraries in this study had Jurkat cell RNA spiked in. The CDR3 runs from the conserved cysteine through the conserved F or W. The order of the fields is J gene, D gene, V gene, clone size, CDR3 DNA, CDR3 protein. D genes are given only for firm matches. Clone size is shown for a subset of rows, as once, few, many or a class of expanded clone.

TRBJ1-6,TRBD1,TRBV29-1,few,TGCAGCGTGTGGACAGGGGGTAATTCACCCCTCCACTTT,CSVWTGGNSPLHF
TRBJ1-4,NA,TRBV7-9,many,TGTGCCAGCAGCTTCGGTTCGTTGGGACCGACGCATGAAAAACTGTTTTTT,CASSFGSLGPTHEKLFF
TRBJ1-1,TRBD1,TRBV6-2/TRBV6-3,few,TGTGCCAGCCTAAACAGGGGGCTGAACACTGAAGCTTTCTTT,CASLNRGLNTEAFF
TRBJ1-1,NA,TRBV7-6,few,TGTGCCAGCAGCTCGTACCTGAACACTGAAGCTTTCTTT,CASSSYLNTEAFF
TRBJ2-7,NA,TRBV7-9,NA,TGTGCCAGCAGCTTAGAACAGCCCTCCCACGAGCAGTACTTC,CASSLEQPSHEQYF
TRBJ1-3,NA,TRBV28,few,TGTGCCAGCAGTCAGGACAGAAGAGGAAACACCATATATTTT,CASSQDRRGNTIYF
TRBJ1-2,NA,TRBV7-9,many,TGTGCCAGCAGCTCAACCGTGGGGAAAGCTAACTATGGCTACACCTTC,CASSSTVGKANYGYTF
TRBJ1-1,NA,TRBV3-1,NA,TGTGCCAGCAGCCAAGAAGGGGGGACGGGTACTGAAGCTTTCTTT,CASSQEGGTGTEAFF
TRBJ2-6,NA,TRBV29-1,many,TGCAGCGTTGGATCAGGAGTTCCGGCTGGGGCCAACGTCCTGACTTTC,CSVGSGVPAGANVLTF
TRBJ2-2,NA,TRBV25-1,few,TGTGCCAGCAGTGCTGAAAACACCGGGGAGCTGTTTTTT,CASSAENTGELFF
TRBJ2-5,NA,TRBV5-6,NA,TGTGCCAGCAGCCCGGAATCCAGGATAGAGACCCAGTACTTC,CASSPESRIETQYF
TRBJ1-2,NA,TRBV30,NA,TGTGCCTGGAGTGTAGAACTCGCCGGACCTAACTATGGCTACACCTTC,CAWSVELAGPNYGYTF
TRBJ2-2,NA,TRBV7-9,few,TGTGCCAGCAGCCCGACTATCACCGGTGAGCTGTTTTTT,CASSPTITGELFF
TRBJ2-3,NA,TRBV12-3/TRBV12-4,few,TGTGCCAGCAGTTTAAAGGTCCGGATTGGCACAGATACGCAGTATTTT,CASSLKVRIGTDTQYF
TRBJ2-3,TRBD1,TRBV27,NA,TGTGCCAGCAGTTTAGACAGGGTTAATACGCAGTATTTT,CASSLDRVNTQYF
TRBJ1-1,NA,TRBV29-1,few,TGCAGCGCAATTACAGGACTCGGCACTGAAGCTTTCTTT,CSAITGLGTEAFF
TRBJ2-4,NA,TRBV5-3,few,TGTGCCAGCAGCTTGGGGCTACTGGAGTACTTC,CASSLGLLEYF
TRBJ1-1,NA,TRBV5-1,NA,TGCGCCAGCACCCTGGGATTTCGGGGCTTGGGCACTGAAGCTTTCTTT,CASTLGFRGLGTEAFF
TRBJ1-5,NA,TRBV27,few,TGTGCCAGCAGGTCGGGACTGAATAGCAATCAGCCCCAGCATTTT,CASRSGLNSNQPQHF
TRBJ2-7,NA,TRBV20-1,NA,TGCAGTGCAAGAAATGGGCCGCCAAAATCCTACGAGCAGTACTTC,CSARNGPPKSYEQYF
TRBJ1-4,NA,TRBV9,many,TGTGCCAGCAGCGTAGGCGGAGCAACTAATGAAAAACTGTTTTTT,CASSVGGATNEKLFF
TRBJ2-7,NA,TRBV27,NA,TGTGCCAGCAGTTGGCAGGACAGAACCTACGAGCAGTACTTC,CASSWQDRTYEQYF
TRBJ1-2,TRBD1,TRBV7-9,NA,TGTGCCAGCAGCTTATTAGGGGGCGAGGGCTATGGCTACACCTTC,CASSLLGGEGYGYTF
TRBJ2-1,TRBD2,TRBV12-3/TRBV12-4,few,TGTGCCAGCAGTTCCGGGACTAGCGGGAGGACCCCCTACAATGAGCAGTTCTTC,CASSSGTSGRTPYNEQFF
TRBJ2-7,TRBD2,TRBV4-3,few,TGCGCCAGCAGCCAAGCCCGGACTAGCGGGGAGCTCGCCTACGAGCAGTACTTC,CASSQARTSGELAYEQYF
TRBJ2-7,NA,TRBV30,NA,TGTGCCTGGAGCAGGGCCCCCGGGGCCTACGAGCAGTACTTC,CAWSRAPGAYEQYF
TRBJ2-7,TRBD1,TRBV19,NA,TGTGCCAGTAGTATTTCTGGGACAGGGGGCAGCGAGCAGTACTTC,CASSISGTGGSEQYF
TRBJ2-2,NA,TRBV6-5,few,TGTGCCAGCAGTTCCTCGGGTCTCTCGGACACCGGGGAGCTGTTTTTT,CASSSSGLSDTGELFF
TRBJ1-5,NA,TRBV28,NA,TGTGCCAGCGTCGTCGCAGATAATCAGCCCCAGCATTTT,CASVVADNQPQHF
TRBJ1-3,NA,TRBV29-1,many,TGCAGCGTTCCGGGTCCGGGTCTCTCTGGAAACACCATATATTTT,CSVPGPGLSGNTIYF
TRBJ1-1,NA,TRBV7-2,many,TGTGCCAGCAGCTTAACGGACCGGGAGACTGAAGCTTTCTTT,CASSLTDRETEAFF
TRBJ2-1,NA,TRBV7-2,many,TGTGCCAGCAGGCCCGCTTACTCAGTACTAGCTCGTCTAGACAATGAGCAGTTCTTC,CASRPAYSVLARLDNEQFF
TRBJ2-2,NA,TRBV19,NA,TGTGCCAGTAGTATAGGGGGGGCCGACACCGGGGAGCTGTTTTTT,CASSIGGADTGELFF
TRBJ2-2,NA,TRBV24-1,many,TGTGCCACCGGGGATCCCGGGGAGCTGTTTTTT,CATGDPGELFF
TRBJ1-1,NA,TRBV20-1,few,TGCAGTGTTCCTTGGAACACTGAAGCTTTCTTT,CSVPWNTEAFF
TRBJ2-6,NA,TRBV4-1,NA,TGCGCCAGCGGACTCGAGGACTCTGGGGCCAACGTCCTGACTTTC,CASGLEDSGANVLTF
TRBJ2-7,NA,TRBV3-1,NA,TGTGCCAGCAGCCAATTGACGGCCTCCTACGAGCAGTACTTC,CASSQLTASYEQYF
TRBJ1-4,NA,TRBV4-1,NA,TGCGCCTGCAGCCGCGGCGTGAATGAAAAACTGTTTTTT,CACSRGVNEKLFF
TRBJ2-1,TRBD1,TRBV4-1,NA,TGCGCCAGCAGCCAAGATTTGGGGACAGACAATGAGCAGTTCTTC,CASSQDLGTDNEQFF
TRBJ2-7,TRBD1,TRBV6-5,many,TGTGCCAGCAGGAACCGGGACAGAAGTTTTTACGAGCAGTACTTC,CASRNRDRSFYEQYF
TRBJ1-1,NA,TRBV14,many,TGTGCCAGCAGCCACATTTTTAGGACTGAAGCTTTCTTT,CASSHIFRTEAFF
TRBJ2-3,NA,TRBV5-4,many,TGTGCCAGCAGCTGGACTGGCCCCAATACGCAGTATTTT,CASSWTGPNTQYF
TRBJ2-1,NA,TRBV12-3/TRBV12-4,NA,TGTGCCAGCAGCTTCTCTCCCGAGACAGCGGGCAATGAGCAGTTCTTC,CASSFSPETAGNEQFF
TRBJ2-1,TRBD2,TRBV4-1,NA,TGCGCCAGCAGCCAAGGACTAGCGGTGATCTACAATGAGCAGTTCTTC,CASSQGLAVIYNEQFF
TRBJ2-7,NA,TRBV27,many,TGTGCCAGCAGTTTACACGGACAGAGCTACGAGCAGTACTTC,CASSLHGQSYEQYF
TRBJ2-7,TRBD1,TRBV7-2,many,TGTGCCAGCAGCTCCCGGGACAGGAGTCTGTACGAGCAGTACTTC,CASSSRDRSLYEQYF
TRBJ2-2,NA,TRBV3-1,NA,TGTGCCAGCAGCCAAACAGTGACCGGGGAGCTGTTTTTT,CASSQTVTGELFF
TRBJ1-1,NA,TRBV4-1,few,TGCGCCAGCAGCCAAAGGACAGTCGGGCCTGAAGCTTTCTTT,CASSQRTVGPEAFF
TRBJ2-1,NA,TRBV27,NA,TGTGCCGGCAGCCCCCAGGAGAGCTACAATGAGCAGTTCTTC,CAGSPQESYNEQFF
TRBJ1-1,TRBD1,TRBV27,few,TGTGCCAGCAGTCCAGGGACAGGTAACACTGAAGCTCTCTTT,CASSPGTGNTEALF
TRBJ2-7,TRBD2,TRBV7-9,few,TGTGCCAGCAGCGCACACTTAGCGGGATATAACGAGCAGTACTTC,CASSAHLAGYNEQYF
TRBJ2-7,NA,TRBV3-1,few,TGTGCCAGCAGCCAAGACGATATGGCCTACGAGCAGTACTTC,CASSQDDMAYEQYF
TRBJ2-2,TRBD1,TRBV29-1,many,TGCAGCGTTGAGGGGACAGGGCTTGACGGGGAGCTGTTTTTT,CSVEGTGLDGELFF
TRBJ2-3,NA,TRBV27,once,TGTACCAGCAGTCTGATAGCGGCAGATACGCAGTATTTT,CTSSLIAADTQYF
TRBJ2-1,TRBD1,TRBV5-1,many,TGCGCCAGCAGCGCCTGGACAGGGTACAATGAGCAGTTCTTC,CASSAWTGYNEQFF